What follows are 10 T cell receptor beta chains derived from one specimen sequenced in a study of shared clonotypes between healthy human individuals. Method: immunoSEQ multiplex PCR; TCRdb's copy keeps in-frame clones and lacks some. This table holds about 2.3 million clones, approximately 93% found once. The source material was naive CD4+ T cells from PBMCs. Subset here: CD45RA+ positively selected. All receptors derive from a man aged 18 to 29 in good health. Some clones in this sample may be carry-over from other donors' samples.

The chain links TRBV6-1 to TRBJ2-5; TRBD1 agrees at 8 bases. CDR1 MNHNS and CDR2 SASEGT come from the germline V gene. The CDR3 totals 14 residues. The J segment lost 7 bases and the V segment lost 3 bases, leaving 7 bases of the junction unmatched. Here the CDR3 reads CASSESQGARTQYF. In DNA, the CDR3 is TGTGCCAGCAGTGAGTCCCAGGGGGCTAGGACCCAGTACTTC.

This clone turned up a few times. Other DNA sequences in this specimen translate into the identical CDR3. This rearrangement joins TRBV9 to TRBJ1-2, with a tentative D call TRBD1 (5 bases). The CDR3 runs 13 residues. Trimming stripped 0 bases from V and 2 bases from J, with 5 bases between. Germline V CDR1 and CDR2: SGDLS, YYNGEE. Written as DNA, the CDR3 is TGTGCCAGCAGCGTAGCAGGGAACTATGGCTACACCTTC. The encoded protein is CASSVAGNYGYTF.

Turning to this clone: Other DNA sequences in the same sample also yield this CDR3. The J gene is TRBJ2-3, the V gene TRBV10-2; 9 nucleotides match TRBD2. This CDR3 has 14 residues. Trimming removed 6 bases from V and 0 bases from J; junction bases left unmatched: 1. Germline V gene lookup returns CDR1 WSHSY and CDR2 SAAADI. The CDR3 sequence is CASRTSGSTDTQYF. In DNA, the CDR3 is TGCGCCAGCAGAACTAGCGGGAGCACAGATACGCAGTATTTT.

This chain joins TRBV28 and TRBJ1-1; no clear D gene. Trimming pared 3 bases from V and 4 bases from J, leaving 9 bases between. CDR3 length equals 13 residues. Germline lookup yields CDR1 MDHEN and CDR2 SYDVKM. DNA of the CDR3: TGTGCCAGCAGTTTGCCCGGGGTCACTGAAGCTTTCTTT. Its protein product is CASSLPGVTEAFF.

The chain recombines TRBV28 with TRBJ1-1; D call uncertain. The germline V and J ends were trimmed by 5 bases and 7 bases, with 20 bases remaining between them. Germline assignment: CDR1 MDHEN and CDR2 SYDVKM. This CDR3 spans 15 amino acids. The CDR3 sequence: CASSPKPPRPVEAFF. For the CDR3, the DNA is TGTGCCAGCAGTCCCAAACCCCCCCGACCCGTTGAAGCTTTCTTT.

The rearrangement uses TRBV5-1 and TRBJ2-1; 10 bases are a match to TRBD1. Germline V gene sequence: CDR1 SGHRS, CDR2 YFSETQ. V was pared by 4 bases and J by 5 bases, with 6 bases of the junction left unmatched. The CDR3 totals 15 residues. The chain's CDR3 is CASSQDRGPNNEQFF. The DNA of the CDR3 is TGCGCCAGCAGCCAAGACAGGGGGCCGAACAATGAGCAGTTCTTC.

V and J are TRBV2 and TRBJ2-5; 8 bases are a match to TRBD2. The germline gives CDR1 SNHLY, CDR2 FYNNEI. CDR3 length: 15 residues. J lost 0 bases, V lost 8 bases, and 8 bases had no gene match. The CDR3 protein is CASWARGGYQETQYF. CDR3 sequence (DNA): TGTGCCAGCTGGGCTCGGGGGGGGTACCAAGAGACCCAGTACTTC. The variable domain in full, completed from reference TRBV2 and TRBJ2-5, reads EPEVTQTPSHQVTQMGQEVILRCVPISNHLYFYWYRQILGQKVEFLVSFYNNEISEKSEIFDDQFSVERPDGSNFTLKIRSTKLEDSAMYFCASWARGGYQETQYFGPGTRLLVL.

J is TRBJ1-5 and V is TRBV4-1; TRBD1 is a possible D gene (5 bases). The V gene's germline CDR1 is MGHRA and CDR2 YSYEKL. V gave up 0 bases and J gave up 6 bases, with 18 bases separating them. CDR3 length equals 17 residues. CDR3 in DNA: TGCGCCAGCAGCCAAGAAATGGCCGTCAGGGCCACTCAGCCCCAGCATTTT. Translation gives CASSQEMAVRATQPQHF.

In its sample, this clone was seen once. The CDR3, as DNA: TGTGCCAGCAGCTTAGACGTATGGGGAGGCTCCTCTGGAAACACCATATATTTT. This encodes CASSLDVWGGSSGNTIYF. V usage is TRBV11-2 and J usage is TRBJ1-3; D gene unclear. V was cut by 0 bases and J by 0 bases, with 15 bases left in between. The CDR3 totals 18 residues. Germline assignment: CDR1 SGHAT and CDR2 FQNNGV.

The CDR3 nucleotides read TGCAGCGCCACCGGACAGGGAGGGAGCTATGGCTACACCTTC. Translated, it gives CSATGQGGSYGYTF. The V call is TRBV29-1, the J call TRBJ1-2, with TRBD1 matching 8 bases. This CDR3 region has 14 residues. Looked up from germline, CDR1 is SQVTM and CDR2 is ANQGSEA. J lost 4 bases, V lost 7 bases, and 11 bases had no gene match. The entire variable domain, with the rest obtained from reference TRBV29-1 and TRBJ1-2, is as follows: SAVISQKPSRDICQRGTSLTIQCQVDSQVTMMFWYRQQPGQSLTLIATANQGSEATYESGFVIDKFPISRPNLTFSTLTVSNMSPEDSSIYLCSATGQGGSYGYTFGSGTRLTVV.